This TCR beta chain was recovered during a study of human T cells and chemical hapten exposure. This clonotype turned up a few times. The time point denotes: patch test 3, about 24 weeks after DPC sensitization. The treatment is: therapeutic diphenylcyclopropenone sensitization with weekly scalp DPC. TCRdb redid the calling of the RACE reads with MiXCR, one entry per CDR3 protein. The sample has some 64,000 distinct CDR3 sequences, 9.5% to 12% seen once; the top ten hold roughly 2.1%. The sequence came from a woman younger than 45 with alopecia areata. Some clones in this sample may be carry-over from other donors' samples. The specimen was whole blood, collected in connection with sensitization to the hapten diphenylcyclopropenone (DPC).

As DNA, the CDR3 is TGTGCCAGTAGTCCGTGGACTAGCGGGACAAACAATGAGCAGTTCTTC. Its translation is CASSPWTSGTNNEQFF. This chain connects TRBV19 to TRBJ2-1; TRBD2 matches at 12 bases. Germline V gene lookup returns CDR1 LNHDA and CDR2 SQIVND (reference sequence). This CDR3 region has 16 residues. After removal of 5 bases from V and 5 bases from J, the junction contained 7 bases not matched to a gene.